This T cell receptor beta chain was obtained from a study of cytomegalovirus exposure and HLA in healthy donors listed by TCRdb under 2017. For the study in its entirety: An earlier analysis of approximately 590 of the donors reported 250 to 350 Gb of sequence data and around 120 million unique TCR beta sequences from 150 million to 200 million T cells. To predict cytomegalovirus infection status, the study combined high-throughput TCR immunosequencing, statistical association of individual TCRs with disease status, and machine learning. To decide whether each TCR beta V gene segment behaved as functional or pseudogenic, an earlier analysis of some 540 of the donors relied on high-throughput TCR beta sequencing. Genome-wide SNP genotypes for about 55% of the roughly 670 donors were used in a later genetic analysis, which treated that subset as a discovery cohort. Roughly 5 DR-DQ haplotypes were handled as single units for association and clustering, since linkage in the cohort was strong. The genetic ancestry cluster associated with self-reported Caucasian donors included over 65% of the roughly 400 genotyped donors. Among a few hundred genotyped donors of the cohort, an average of about 240,000 unique TCR beta nucleotide sequences were sequenced per donor, roughly a sixth of them non-productive. Using immunosequencing, the study profiled T cell repertoires from some 670 subjects and related those repertoires to cytomegalovirus serostatus. The number of typed donors differed by locus: 629-630 for A, B, C, DRB1 and DQB1; 500 to 550 for DQA1; fewer than 610 for DPA1; and around 470 for DPB1. A separate validation cohort of roughly 120 different subjects was used in addition to the roughly 720-subject first cohort. A later analysis re-examined previously published TCR beta repertoires from over 500 donors and added high-resolution HLA genotyping to investigate patterns of TCR occurrence. In the later analysis, no new phenotypic data were used to find candidate immune exposures; instead, reliance was placed on TCR beta sequences and their occurrence across donors. Both class I and class II loci were covered by HLA typing, at four-digit resolution. Donor age, sex, ethnicity and CMV serostatus were compiled together with the repertoire data. All discovery cohort repertoires had been generated using a single sequencing platform. An early release that covered some 630 HLA-typed donors contained around 300 gigabases of sequencing data and around 85 million unique TCR sequences. The study was designed to test whether signatures of past pathogen exposure could be identified by cataloging public T cell receptors.

Comment on this clone: Its binding antigen is unknown. It has no much larger one-base neighbor in the sample; base qualities were not kept.

The library was produced with the immunoSEQ multiplex PCR assay. For the multiplex PCR, a mixture combining 60 forward primers for TCR Vbeta segments and 13 reverse primers for TCR Jbeta segments was used. Amplification of the CDR3 region of rearranged TCR beta genes was performed with a multiplex PCR assay on genomic DNA. On the Illumina HiSeq System, the amplified TCR beta libraries were sequenced as 87-base-pair reads. As for the authors' bioinformatics: A later analysis counted about 82 million unique TCR beta chains across the 640 or so repertoires, and around 9.9 million of these chains were shared by at least two donors. Raw reads were error-corrected and collapsed into unique sequences by a nearest-neighbor algorithm in which closely related sequences were merged to remove PCR and sequencing errors. CDR3 sequences were aligned to IMGT reference sequences to assign V, D and J gene segments. For a sequence to be retained, a match of at least six nucleotides to both a V gene segment and a J gene segment was required. Rearrangements were called productive when the CDR3 lacked stop codons and stayed in frame with V and J; all others were non-productive. CDR3 was defined according to IMGT convention as the region running from the second conserved V-encoded cysteine to the conserved J-encoded phenylalanine. Sequences without an unambiguous match to a single V gene segment were excluded from the earlier analysis of several hundred of the donors. In an earlier analysis of about 590 of the donors, a V segment was called functional when productive rearrangements were above 56.7%, and segregating when the standard deviation between donors exceeded 5%. A statistical classification framework was built for diagnosing cytomegalovirus status from the catalog of TCR beta chain sequences. In a later analysis, TCR nucleotide sequences were compared against IMGT/GENE-DB human TR gene sequences so that V and J genes could be assigned. In a later analysis, CDR3 sequences and most-parsimonious VDJ recombination scenarios were assigned using the TCRdist pipeline. In a later analysis, each TCR beta chain was defined by its CDR3 amino acid sequence together with its V-gene family, and reads without a unique V-gene family were excluded. As a way to deal with suspected cross-contamination and a sequencing artifact, a later analysis dropped roughly 600 nucleotide sequences that were highly shared and had low generation probability. A later analysis calculated a clonal expansion index for each public chain from normalized within-repertoire ranks of inferred template counts. Generation probabilities in a later analysis came from a VDJ recombination model fitted to out-of-frame rearrangements, and those results were checked against IGoR. In a later analysis, hypergeometric tests were used to score TCR-TCR, TCR-HLA and TCR-CMV co-occurrence, with a repertoire-size bias correction applied to TCR pairs. To estimate false discovery rates, a later analysis permuted the HLA or CMV assignments 20 times. In a later analysis, co-occurring TCRs were grouped with DBSCAN, and TCRdist sequence similarity was added when clustering was performed within HLA-allele-positive subsets. For co-occurrence clustering, repertoires with fewer than 30,000 or more than 120,000 public chains were excluded, along with several repertoires with anomalous nucleotide sharing. TCRdb's version of the immuneACCESS table is confined to in-frame rearrangements and falls short of the full clone set. An unresolved V gene accounts for under half of the shortfall where checked; the remainder is of unknown origin. D and trimming were read from the DNA, whereas the V and J calls and clone size are those reported in that table. The sample has around 89,000 clones on record, roughly 70% of them singletons. The ten biggest clones cover 3% to 3.5% of the sample.

The cohort was made up of 500 to 850 healthy bone marrow donors. All cohort members were sampled while nominally healthy, although unrecorded immune exposures were likely present. The donor tested CMV seronegative, placing the donor among the 300 to 400 seronegative members of the cohort. Every donor gave a peripheral blood sample, and the peripheral blood mononuclear cells from that sample were used for TCR beta sequencing. The Qiagen DNeasy Blood Extraction Kit was used to extract genomic DNA from the blood cell samples. Germline trimming amounts to 0 bases on V and 4 bases on J, with 4 as the count of junction bases outside the gene matches. Including cysteine and phenylalanine, the CDR3 has 15 amino acids. CDR3 DNA is the only sequence kept; it has 45 bases, read in frame from the first base. CDR1 and CDR2 were assigned from the germline V gene as SGDLS and YYNGEE. What the study reported, not specific to this receptor: In a later analysis, several top co-occurrence clusters were reported to appear linked to parvovirus B19, influenza, CMV and Epstein-Barr virus. The authors suggested that the approach could potentially be extended to other disease states and immunological phenotypes. A further reported finding was that TCR beta sequences accurately predicted the HLA-A and HLA-B alleles for most subjects in the first cohort. The study listed 150 to 200 TCR beta chains as associated with cytomegalovirus. Linkage disequilibrium might explain the correlated functional status among segregating V segments, but an unknown experimental factor could not be ruled out. Because counts were too low, 15 to 20 rarely observed V segments, including chromosome 9 orphons, were excluded from the earlier analysis of roughly 580 of the donors. While some public TCRs were present in many individuals, most TCR sequences turned up only very rarely across donors. Some IMGT-functional V segments, including TRBV6-2 and TRBV6-3, could not be distinguished by the 87-base-pair reads and were therefore excluded. At a false discovery rate of 0.05, a later analysis linked fewer than 20,000 TCR beta sequences to specific HLA alleles. An association between a missense DCLRE1C variant and V-gene and J-gene trimming of TCR beta chains was found in a later genetic analysis and replicated in an independent cohort. In both the original and validation cohorts, the classifier was reported to diagnose cytomegalovirus status with high specificity and sensitivity. A cluster of highly shared sequence variants was judged likely to represent a technical artifact of the sequencing pipeline. HLA typing was unavailable for some donors at each locus, so association tests used only the typed subset. A few of the identified cytomegalovirus-associated TCR beta chains were confirmed in vitro to be specific for cytomegalovirus antigens. Strong co-occurrence of HLA alleles, especially DR and DQ, made assigning TCR associations to individual alleles difficult. In an earlier analysis of more than 450 of the donors, most TCR beta V segments were observed in productive rearrangements about 87% or about 30% of the time, broadly matching IMGT annotations. Presence/absence analyses assumed roughly uniform sequencing depth across donors, an assumption that may not hold. A later analysis found that most CMV-associated TCR beta chains appeared HLA-restricted, with HLA associations seemingly driven largely by CMV exposure. A later genetic analysis reported fewer N-insertions in productive TCRs among donors in an Asian-associated ancestry cluster than the roughly 700-donor mean. The cohort was sequenced for TCR beta chains only, and without alpha or paired-chain data the features that could be detected were limited. CMV serostatus was the only immune exposure information available for the cohort. A later analysis found that HLA-associated TCR beta chains were more clonally expanded and had lower generation probabilities than equally common non-associated chains. A later analysis found that TCR association rates varied across HLA loci, with DRB1 alleles showing the most associated TCRs and HLA-C alleles the fewest.

The sequenced sample consisted of PBMCs. The TCR originated in a man aged 35 to 55 in good health and CMV-seronegative. In this chain, TRBV9 is recombined with TRBJ1-3; the junction holds 7 bases that match TRBD1. The bases are TGTGCCAGCAGCGTAGAAAGGGGGCTAGGAAACACCATATATTTT. Its protein is CASSVERGLGNTIYF. Reference TRBV9 and TRBJ1-3 proteins supply the regions before and after the CDR3; the full variable domain is: DSGVTQTPKHLITATGQRVTLRCSPRSGDLSVYWYQQSLDQGLQFLIQYYNGEERAKGNILERFSAQQFPDLHSELNLSSLELGDSALYFCASSVERGLGNTIYFGEGSWLTVV.